These 21 T cell receptor beta chains came from one sample sequenced in a study of blood T cell repertoires in COVID-19. Some clones are missing from TCRdb's copy, which holds only in-frame ones; the method was immunoSEQ multiplex PCR. This repertoire shows about 50,000 clones, 70% to 90% found once; its top ten account for around 3.1%. The sequenced sample was PBMCs or T cells enriched from blood (not recorded which). Every receptor here comes from a woman between 45 and 60 years old who had recovered from COVID-19.

The chain combines TRBV5-1 with TRBJ2-7; 8 nucleotides line up with TRBD1. Germline V gene lookup returns CDR1 SGHRS and CDR2 YFSETQ. The length of the CDR3 is 14 residues. The ends lost 3 bases at V and 4 bases at J; junction bases unmatched: 6. The DNA of the CDR3 is TGCGCCAGCAGCTACGGACAGGGTGGTTACGAGCAGTACTTC. It encodes CASSYGQGGYEQYF.

The V gene is TRBV10-2, the J gene TRBJ2-5, with 8 bases that match TRBD1. J gave up 4 bases and V 8 bases, and 15 bases lay outside the gene matches. The CDR3 is 16 amino acids. In germline, CDR1 is WSHSY, CDR2 SAAADI. CDR3 residues: CASSESTGQGRETQYF. The CDR3 DNA reads as TGCGCCAGCTCTGAATCCACCGGACAGGGCCGAGAGACCCAGTACTTC.

The chain employs TRBV6-1 and TRBJ2-1; tentative D call: TRBD2 (7 bases). The CDR3 has 15 residues. Germline CDR1 MNHNS, CDR2 SASEGT. Deletions cut 5 bases from V and 10 bases from J, with 21 bases between. This CDR3 is CASSSLGGGGSEQFF. For the CDR3, the DNA is TGTGCCAGCAGTTCCCTGGGGGGGGGCGGATCCGAGCAGTTCTTC.

The CDR3 coding sequence is TGCGCCAGCAGCTTGGATGGGACAGAGAACACTGAAGCTTTCTTT. It codes for CASSLDGTENTEAFF. The chain is built from TRBV5-1 and TRBJ1-1, with 7 bases identical to TRBD1. The V gene end was trimmed by 0 bases and the J gene end by 1 base; junction bases not matched to a gene: 3. The germline CDR1 and CDR2 sequences are SGHRS and YFSETQ. The CDR3 extends over 15 amino acids.

The chain couples TRBV30 to TRBJ1-6, with TRBD1 matching 9 bases. Germline V gene data show CDR1 as GTSNPN and CDR2 as SVGIG (reference sequence). This CDR3 is 14 amino acids long. V was clipped by 3 bases and J by 14 bases; unmatched bases: 11. The CDR3 DNA follows: TGTGCCTGGAGCCTACAGGGGGCGCTTTCGGCCCTCCACTTT. Protein product: CAWSLQGALSALHF.

This clone was counted once. This chain uses TRBV7-2 with TRBJ2-1; no firm D call. Germline assignment: CDR1 SGHTA and CDR2 FQGNSA. The CDR3 length is 11 residues. The V end lost 3 bases, the J end lost 9 bases, and 6 bases lay between the germline ends. The DNA for the CDR3 is TGTGCCAGCAGCTTTGTCAGTGAGCAGTTCTTC. Its translation: CASSFVSEQFF.

The CDR3 sequence is CASSSSRDSPSYEQYF. DNA for the CDR3: TGTGCCAGCAGTTCGTCCCGGGACTCCCCCTCCTACGAGCAGTACTTC. This rearrangement joins TRBV6-2 or TRBV6-3 to TRBJ2-7, with TRBD2 as a possible D gene (6 bases). Looked up from germline, CDR1 is MNHEY and CDR2 is SVGEGT. This CDR3 spans 16 amino acids. V lost 4 bases, J lost 0 bases, and 16 bases lay in between.

V and J are TRBV2 and TRBJ2-3, with 9 nucleotides matching TRBD2. Losses at the gene ends were 5 bases for V and 3 bases for J; bases not matched to a gene: 0. Per germline, CDR1 SNHLY and CDR2 FYNNEI. The CDR3 covers 13 residues. The CDR3 protein is CASSLAGTDTQYF. The CDR3 DNA reads as TGTGCCAGCAGTCTAGCGGGGACAGATACGCAGTATTTT.

The chain joins TRBV5-1 to TRBJ2-5, with D possibly TRBD1 on 6 matching bases. From germline, CDR1 is SGHRS and CDR2 YFSETQ. V was clipped by 7 bases and J by 1 base, with 11 bases between them. This CDR3 is 13 amino acids long. CDR3 protein: CASSQGPQETQYF. The CDR3 DNA is TGCGCCAGCTCACAGGGACCCCAAGAGACCCAGTACTTC.

The J gene is TRBJ1-3, the V gene TRBV4-3; TRBD1 is a possible D gene (5 bases). The V end was cut by 3 bases, the J end by 0 bases, with 15 bases between. This CDR3 is 17 amino acids long. Germline V gene sequence: CDR1 LGHNA, CDR2 YSLEER. The chain's CDR3 is CASSQGPLDSSGNTIYF. CDR3 bases: TGCGCCAGCAGCCAGGGTCCCCTAGACAGCTCTGGAAACACCATATATTTT.

V gene TRBV5-1 combines with J gene TRBJ1-2; 9 bases align to TRBD1. Germline CDR1 is SGHRS and CDR2 is YFSETQ. J gave up 6 bases and V 4 bases, and 4 bases lay outside the gene matches. The length of the CDR3 is 13 residues. This chain's CDR3 is CASSPGQGDGYTF. CDR3 sequence (DNA): TGCGCCAGCAGCCCGGGACAGGGAGATGGCTACACCTTC.

This clone is a singleton in its sample. J is TRBJ2-2 and V is TRBV7-9; TRBD2 is a possible D gene (5 bases). V lost 5 bases to trimming and J lost 3 bases, with 10 bases between them. Germline V gives CDR1 SEHNR, CDR2 FQNEAQ (reference sequence). CDR3 size: 14 residues. DNA of the CDR3: TGTGCCAGCAGCCCGAGGGCCCACACCGGGGAGCTGTTTTTT. This translates into CASSPRAHTGELFF.

The chain employs TRBV24-1 and TRBJ2-1, with no clear D. This CDR3 is built from 15 residues. Germline lookup yields CDR1 KGHDR and CDR2 SFDVKD. Trimming took off 5 bases at V and 0 bases at J, with 10 bases between the two ends. The CDR3 loop is CATSVGASSYNEQFF. CDR3 DNA: TGTGCCACCAGTGTGGGCGCAAGCTCCTACAATGAGCAGTTCTTC.

The chain employs TRBV2 and TRBJ1-1; possibly TRBD1 for D (6 bases). Trimming pared 6 bases from V and 7 bases from J, leaving 15 bases between. The germline V gene has CDR1 SNHLY and CDR2 FYNNEI. The CDR3 spans 13 residues. CDR3 sequence (DNA): TGTGCCAGCAGCACAGGGACCTCGGATGAAGCTTTCTTT. This sequence encodes CASSTGTSDEAFF.

The chain joins TRBV5-1 to TRBJ2-7, with TRBD1 identical over 7 bases. Losses at the gene ends were 1 base for V and 7 bases for J; bases not matched to a gene: 5. Germline CDR1 is SGHRS and CDR2 is YFSETQ. This CDR3 has 13 residues. The CDR3 DNA follows: TGCGCCAGCAGCTTGAGTACAGGGGAAGAGCAGTACTTC. This translates into CASSLSTGEEQYF.

The sample holds one count of this clone. V and J are TRBV6-1 and TRBJ1-6; 8 nucleotides align to TRBD1. V lost 3 bases and J lost 10; bases outside the gene matches: 8. The CDR3 is 15 amino acids. Germline V gives CDR1 MNHNS, CDR2 SASEGT. For the CDR3, the DNA is TGTGCCAGCAGTGAGTCTCGACAGGGGTGGTCACCCCTCCACTTT. Its protein is CASSESRQGWSPLHF.

The CDR3 spells CASSQRTSGFQETQYF. The CDR3 DNA sequence: TGCGCCAGCAGCCAACGGACTAGTGGGTTCCAAGAGACCCAGTACTTC. The chain has TRBV4-1 and TRBJ2-5; 7 bases map to TRBD2. Unmatched junction bases numbered 7, after V lost 2 bases and J lost 1 base. CDR3 size: 16 residues. Per the germline V gene, CDR1 is MGHRA and CDR2 is YSYEKL.

V usage is TRBV4-2 and J usage is TRBJ2-1; D gene unclear. The CDR3 loop spans 12 amino acids. Germline values: CDR1 LGHNA, CDR2 YNFKEQ. V lost 0 bases to trimming and J lost 7 bases, with 4 bases between them. CDR3 bases: TGTGCCAGCAGCCAAGAATCAAATGAGCAGTTCTTC. This translates into CASSQESNEQFF.

The J gene is TRBJ2-7, the V gene TRBV18; tentatively, D is TRBD2 (6 bases). The CDR3 is 14 amino acids. Germline CDR1 is KGHSH and CDR2 is LQKENI. With 3 bases removed from V and 4 bases from J, the gap between germline ends came to 13 bases. CDR3 residues: CASSPGGSGYEQYF. The CDR3 DNA follows: TGTGCCAGCTCACCCGGGGGATCGGGATACGAGCAGTACTTC.

In nucleotides, the CDR3 is TGTGCCAGCAGCCACTGGGAAGGACTAGCGGTCGAGCAGTACTTC. Translating it yields CASSHWEGLAVEQYF. The chain joins TRBV7-2 to TRBJ2-7, with TRBD2 matching 10 bases. Germline V gives CDR1 SGHTA, CDR2 FQGNSA. This CDR3 has 15 residues. V shed 5 bases and J 6 bases; nucleotides not matched to a gene: 10. Full variable domain (missing parts from reference TRBV7-2 and TRBJ2-7): GAGVSQSPSNKVTEKGKDVELRCDPISGHTALYWYRQSLGQGLEFLIYFQGNSAPDKSGLPSDRFSAERTGGSVSTLTIQRTQQEDSAVYLCASSHWEGLAVEQYFGPGTRLTVT.

The chain couples TRBV7-2 to TRBJ2-3; the match to TRBD2 covers 11 bases. Germline assignment: CDR1 SGHTA and CDR2 FQGNSA. The CDR3 totals 19 residues. After removal of 1 base from V and 5 bases from J, the junction contained 14 bases not matched to a gene. The CDR3 coding sequence is TGTGCCAGCAGCTTAGGACTAGCGGGGAGGGCTGAGGGAGGAGATACGCAGTATTTT. Its protein is CASSLGLAGRAEGGDTQYF.